This entry lists 16 T cell receptor beta chains sequenced from one sample in a study of shared clonotypes between healthy human individuals. The naive CD8 population came from CD45RO-negative cells selected for CCR7, without terminally differentiated effector memory CD45RA+ cells. Repertoires were generated with immunoSEQ multiplex PCR, while TCRdb's copy carries only in-frame clones and drops some. This repertoire shows about 580,000 clones, 95% to 98% found once; its top ten account for 0.25% to 0.35%. Material: naive CD8+ T cells sorted from blood. Receptor source: a man aged 25 to 40 in good health.

The chain is built from TRBV9 and TRBJ1-2; D gene unclear. Germline values: CDR1 SGDLS, CDR2 YYNGEE. The CDR3 spans 11 residues. The V and J ends lost 7 bases and 4 bases respectively, with 8 bases between them. CDR3 nucleotide sequence: TGTGCCAGCCGAAAGAGCTATGGCTACACCTTC. It is translated as CASRKSYGYTF.

The rearrangement joins TRBV27 to TRBJ2-7, with TRBD1 matching 12 bases. The CDR3 is made up of 18 amino acids. Trimming took 5 bases from V and 0 from J; bases not matched to a gene: 11. From germline, CDR1 is MNHEY and CDR2 SMNVEV (reference sequence). The CDR3 DNA sequence: TGTGCCAGCAGTCAGGGACAGGGGGCGGGGCTCAGCTCCTACGAGCAGTACTTC. Amino acids: CASSQGQGAGLSSYEQYF.

This clone appeared a single time. The sample contains more than one DNA sequence encoding this CDR3. The gene calls are TRBV11-2 and TRBJ2-5; no firm D call. CDR1 is SGHAT and CDR2 is FQNNGV in the germline V gene. Trimming removed 3 bases at V and 4 bases at J, with 3 bases between. This CDR3 is 11 amino acids long. CDR3 sequence (DNA): TGTGCCAGCAGCTTCAGAGAGACCCAGTACTTC. Translating gives CASSFRETQYF. The entire variable domain, with the rest obtained from reference TRBV11-2 and TRBJ2-5, is as follows: EAGVAQSPRYKIIEKRQSVAFWCNPISGHATLYWYQQILGQGPKLLIQFQNNGVVDDSQLPKDRFSAERLKGVDSTLKIQPAKLEDSAVYLCASSFRETQYFGPGTRLLVL.

The V and J genes are TRBV9 and TRBJ1-2; TRBD1 might be the D (5 bases). Germline-derived CDR1 and CDR2 are SGDLS and YYNGEE. The CDR3 runs to 10 residues. V dropped 8 bases and J dropped 8 bases, with 10 bases sitting between them. The CDR3 DNA is TGTGCCAGTGAGGGGTTAGGCTACACCTTC. Translating gives CASEGLGYTF.

This clone is a singleton in its sample. The chain is built from TRBV27 and TRBJ2-1, with 8 bases that match TRBD2. The V and J ends lost 3 bases and 2 bases, in that order; junction bases with no gene match: 9. The CDR3 length is 17 residues. Looked up from germline, CDR1 is MNHEY and CDR2 is SMNVEV (reference sequence). The CDR3 DNA sequence: TGTGCCAGCAGTTTCCGCGGGAGGCTTACTACCTACAATGAGCAGTTCTTC. Translating gives CASSFRGRLTTYNEQFF.

This chain links TRBV7-9 with TRBJ2-1; 8 nucleotides match TRBD2. This CDR3 spans 12 amino acids. V trimming: 6 bases; J trimming: 8 bases; junction bases outside the gene matches: 3. The germline V gene encodes CDR1 SEHNR and CDR2 FQNEAQ (reference sequence). The CDR3 nucleotides read TGTGCCAGCAGGGCGGGAGGTTATGAGCAGTTCTTC. Translation gives CASRAGGYEQFF.

The CDR3 nucleotides read TGTGCCATCACACGAGGGGAGCTCACTGAAGCTTTCTTT. This codes for CAITRGELTEAFF. This sequence joins TRBV10-3 and TRBJ1-1; D might be TRBD1 (5 bases). Germline CDR1 is ENHRY and CDR2 is SYGVKD. The CDR3 contains 13 residues. V dropped 7 bases and J dropped 4 bases, with 13 bases sitting between them.

The chain carries TRBV7-6 and TRBJ2-7, with TRBD2 as a possible D gene (6 bases). V was shortened by 5 bases and J by 3 bases, with 11 bases between the two germline ends. CDR3 size: 13 residues. Germline CDR1 is SGHVS and CDR2 is FNYEAQ. The CDR3 DNA sequence: TGTGCCAGCAGCCCCCCGGGGGTCTACGAGCAGTACTTC. Its protein product is CASSPPGVYEQYF.

The chain recombines TRBV7-9 with TRBJ2-7, with D unresolved. Germline CDR1 reads SEHNR; CDR2 reads FQNEAQ (reference sequence). With 7 bases removed from V and 3 bases from J, the gap between germline ends came to 13 bases. The CDR3 loop spans 13 amino acids. The CDR3 nucleotides are TGTGCCAGCACCCAGGCTTGGGGCTACGAGCAGTACTTC. Encoded protein: CASTQAWGYEQYF.

On this clone: Other DNA sequences in the same sample also yield this CDR3. V gene TRBV27 combines with J gene TRBJ2-7; TRBD2 matches at 13 bases. V lost 2 bases, J lost 4 bases, and 2 bases stayed unmatched. Germline CDR1 and CDR2: MNHEY and SMNVEV (reference sequence). The CDR3 consists of 15 residues. This chain's CDR3 is CASSLTSGRAYEQYF. The CDR3 region has the DNA TGTGCCAGCAGTTTAACTAGCGGGAGGGCTTACGAGCAGTACTTC.

The chain joins TRBV11-2 to TRBJ2-7; possibly TRBD1 for D (5 bases). Germline values: CDR1 SGHAT, CDR2 FQNNGV. The CDR3 has 15 residues. Trimming cost V 1 base and J 2 bases, with 12 bases left between them. The CDR3 here is CASSLAGQSTYEQYF. The DNA for the CDR3 is TGTGCCAGCAGCTTAGCAGGGCAGAGCACCTACGAGCAGTACTTC.

The V call is TRBV4-1, the J call TRBJ2-7; a weak D match, TRBD2 (6 bases). V gave up 5 bases and J gave up 1 base, with 12 bases separating them. CDR1 MGHRA and CDR2 YSYEKL come from the germline V gene. The CDR3 is 14 residues long. CDR3: CASSFGAGSYEQYF. The CDR3 coding sequence is TGCGCCAGCAGCTTCGGTGCGGGGTCCTACGAGCAGTACTTC.

V is TRBV29-1 and J is TRBJ2-7, with 14 bases that match TRBD2. The CDR3 has 16 residues. V trimming: 2 bases; J trimming: 6 bases; junction bases outside the gene matches: 9. CDR1 SQVTM and CDR2 ANQGSEA come from the germline V gene. CDR3 nucleotides: TGCAGCGTTGAATCGGGACTAGCGGGAGAAGTGGGCGAGCAGTACTTC. It encodes CSVESGLAGEVGEQYF.

The chain joins TRBV20-1 to TRBJ2-7; D remains unclear. Germline values: CDR1 DFQATT, CDR2 SNEGSKA (reference sequence). The CDR3 totals 11 residues. V dropped 2 bases and J dropped 6 bases, with 8 bases sitting between them. DNA for the CDR3: TGCAGTGCTAGACAGACGCGCGAGCAGTACTTC. Translation gives CSARQTREQYF.

The CDR3 sequence is CASRASGRYLYEQFF. CDR3 nucleotides: TGTGCCAGCAGGGCCTCGGGACGATACCTGTATGAGCAGTTCTTC. The genes are TRBV6-1 and TRBJ2-1; the D call may be TRBD1 or TRBD2 (5 bases each). This CDR3 is built from 15 residues. Trimming shortened V by 6 bases and J by 8 bases, and 20 bases separated the two germline ends. Germline-derived CDR1 and CDR2 are MNHNS and SASEGT.

The V call is TRBV30, the J call TRBJ1-2; no firm D call. Trimming took off 7 bases at V and 4 bases at J, with 22 bases between the two ends. The germline V gene has CDR1 GTSNPN and CDR2 SVGIG (reference sequence). CDR3 length: 15 residues. CDR3 protein: CASAVFVPLGYGYTF. In DNA, the CDR3 is TGTGCCTCCGCAGTGTTTGTCCCGCTGGGCTATGGCTACACCTTC. Filled out from reference TRBV30 and TRBJ1-2, the complete variable domain reads SQTIHQWPATLVQPVGSPLSLECTVEGTSNPNLYWYRQAAGRGLQLLFYSVGIGQISSEVPQNLSASRPQDRQFILSSKKLLLSDSGFYLCASAVFVPLGYGYTFGSGTRLTVV.